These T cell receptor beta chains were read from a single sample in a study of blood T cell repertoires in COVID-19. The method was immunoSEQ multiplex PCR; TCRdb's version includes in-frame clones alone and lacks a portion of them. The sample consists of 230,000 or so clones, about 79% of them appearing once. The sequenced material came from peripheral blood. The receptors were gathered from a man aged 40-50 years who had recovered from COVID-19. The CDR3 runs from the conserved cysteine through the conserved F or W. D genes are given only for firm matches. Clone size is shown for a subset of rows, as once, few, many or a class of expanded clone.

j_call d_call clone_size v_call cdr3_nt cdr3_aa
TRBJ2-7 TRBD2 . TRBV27 TGTGCCAGCAGTCGTCGGGACTATTCCTACGAGCAGTACTTC CASSRRDYSYEQYF
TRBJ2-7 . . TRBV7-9 TGTGCCAGCAGCCCCGGAGGGAGGATCTACGAGCAGTACTTC CASSPGGRIYEQYF
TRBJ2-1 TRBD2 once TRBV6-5 TGTGCCAGCAGTCGACAGCCCCGGGGGGGGGAGTTCTTC CASSRQPRGGEFF
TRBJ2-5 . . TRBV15 TGTGCCACCAGCAGACAGGGTCGGGAGACCCAGTACTTC CATSRQGRETQYF
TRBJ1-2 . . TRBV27 TGTGCCAGCAGCTTAATGGCAGGGGACTATGGCTACACCTTC CASSLMAGDYGYTF
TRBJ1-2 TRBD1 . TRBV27 TGTGCCAGCAGGGTAGCCGGGACAGCAAACTATGGCTACACCTTC CASRVAGTANYGYTF
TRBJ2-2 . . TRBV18 TGTGCCAGCTCACCACGACGGGGTTTGGGGGGAACGGCGAACACCGGGGAGCTGTTTTTT CASSPRRGLGGTANTGELFF
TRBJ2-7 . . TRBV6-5 TGTGCCAGCAGTCCGAGGACAGACAACTACGAGCAGTACTTC CASSPRTDNYEQYF
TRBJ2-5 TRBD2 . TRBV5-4 TGTGCCAGCAGTACCAGGACTAGCGGGGGGGAGACCCAGTACTTC CASSTRTSGGETQYF
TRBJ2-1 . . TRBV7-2 TGTGCCAGCAGCTTAATGCAGGGGAAGGTCAATGAGCAGTTCTTC CASSLMQGKVNEQFF
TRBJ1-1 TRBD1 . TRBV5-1 TGCGCCAGCAGCTTGGTAAGGACAGGGGACACTGAAGCTTTCTTT CASSLVRTGDTEAFF
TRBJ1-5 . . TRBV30 TGTGCCTGGGCGCCGGGGGAAAGCAATCAGCCCCAGCATTTT CAWAPGESNQPQHF
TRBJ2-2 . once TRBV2 TGTGCCAGCAGTGAGAGGGACACCGGGGAGCTGTTTTTT CASSERDTGELFF
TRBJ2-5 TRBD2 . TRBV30 TGTGCCTGGAGAGGGGCGGGACTAGTGAGTTTGGAGACCCAGTACTTC CAWRGAGLVSLETQYF
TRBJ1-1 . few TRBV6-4 TGTGCCAGCAGTGGGGCCTACGTGGCAGTGAACACTGAAGCTTTCTTT CASSGAYVAVNTEAFF
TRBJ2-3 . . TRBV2 TGTGCCAGCAGCGCAATGACTAGTTCAGATACGCAGTATTTT CASSAMTSSDTQYF
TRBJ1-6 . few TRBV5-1 TGCGCCAGCCAGCTTGACTCTAATTCACCCCTCCACTTT CASQLDSNSPLHF
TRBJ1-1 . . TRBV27 TGTGCCAGCAGTTGGAGCAGGGGCACTGAAGCTTTCTTT CASSWSRGTEAFF
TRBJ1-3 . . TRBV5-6 TGTGCCAGCAGCTTTTGGACGGGATACTCTGGAAACACCATATATTTT CASSFWTGYSGNTIYF
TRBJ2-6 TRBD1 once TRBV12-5 TGTGCTAGTGGTTTGGGGGACAGCTCTGGGGCCAACGTCCTGACTTTC CASGLGDSSGANVLTF
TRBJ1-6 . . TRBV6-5 TGTGCCAGCAGCGGAAGGGGGTCGGATTCACCCCTCCACTTT CASSGRGSDSPLHF
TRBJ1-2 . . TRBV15 TGTGCCACCAGCAGAGATCGCGGGGCCAACTATGGCTACACCTTC CATSRDRGANYGYTF
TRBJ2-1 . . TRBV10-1 TGCGCCAGCAGTGCCGAGCGCACCTACAATGAGCAGTTCTTC CASSAERTYNEQFF
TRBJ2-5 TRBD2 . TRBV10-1 TGCGCCAGCGGGGCTAGCGGGGGGGAAGAGACCCAGTACTTC CASGASGGEETQYF
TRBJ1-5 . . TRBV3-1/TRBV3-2 TGTGCCAGCAGCCAAGGTCAGGGAGGGGGCAATCAGCCCCAGCATTTT CASSQGQGGGNQPQHF
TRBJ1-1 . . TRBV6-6 TGTGCCAGCAGGACGAGGACTGAAGCTTTCTTT CASRTRTEAFF
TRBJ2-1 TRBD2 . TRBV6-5 TGTGCCAGCAGCCGGACTAGCGGGAGCCATGAGCAGTTCTTC CASSRTSGSHEQFF
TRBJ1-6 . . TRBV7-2 TGTGCCAGCAGTCGGCCCGGGACCTATAATTCACCCCTCCACTTT CASSRPGTYNSPLHF
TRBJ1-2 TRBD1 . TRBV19 TGTGCCAGTAGTCCCGGGACAGGGAGAAGCGGTGGCTACACCTTC CASSPGTGRSGGYTF